Listed below are T cell receptor beta chains from one sample, sequenced in a study of regulatory T cells in long-lasting Graves disease. One entry per CDR3 protein, called by TCRdb with MiXCR from the multiplex PCR reads. This sample has about 610,000 distinct CDR3 sequences, with roughly 15% found just once. The same data also went into a second study, on T cells in Graves' hyperthyroidism and ophthalmopathy.

The sequenced sample was peripheral blood mononuclear cells (PBMCs), obtained at new diagnosis, from a patient treated with antithyroid drugs. Receptors were obtained from a man aged 18 to 29 with Graves disease. The CDR3 runs from the conserved cysteine through the conserved F or W. D genes are given only for firm matches. The size entry is marked missing in some rows and otherwise reads once, few, many or a size class.

TRBJ2-7,TRBV19,-,few,CASSTAGEQYF,TGTGCCAGTAGTACCGCAGGCGAGCAGTACTTC
TRBJ2-7,TRBV5-1,-,many,CASSTTVGFEQYF,TGCGCCAGCAGCACGACGGTAGGGTTCGAGCAGTACTTC
TRBJ1-2,TRBV12-3/TRBV12-4,-,few,CASSLGGGAYGYTF,TGTGCCAGCAGCCTGGGGGGGGGCGCTTATGGCTACACCTTC
TRBJ1-2,TRBV29-1,TRBD1,few,CSVDARDRAEGYTF,TGCAGCGTTGACGCCCGGGACAGGGCTGAAGGCTACACCTTC
TRBJ2-3,TRBV6-2/TRBV6-3,-,-,CAIAQGVTDTQYF,TGTGCCATCGCGCAGGGAGTAACAGATACGCAGTATTTT
TRBJ2-1,TRBV11-2,TRBD2,many,CASSSSGNYNEQFF,TGTGCCAGCAGCTCTAGCGGAAACTACAATGAGCAGTTCTTC
TRBJ2-7,TRBV3-1,TRBD1,few,CASRPTGTGTYEQYF,TGTGCCAGCAGACCGACCGGGACAGGGACCTACGAGCAGTACTTC
TRBJ2-2,TRBV5-1,-,-,CASSPRRDGELFF,TGCGCCAGCAGCCCCCGGAGGGACGGGGAGCTGTTTTTT
TRBJ2-7,TRBV3-1,TRBD1,few,CASSQSPGQVQLF,TGTGCCAGCAGCCAATCACCGGGACAGGTCCAACTTTTC
TRBJ1-2,TRBV6-1,-,many,CASSPRVFGYTF,TGTGCCAGCAGCCCCAGGGTGTTTGGCTACACCTTC
TRBJ2-7,TRBV20-1,TRBD2,few,CSSVTLGRGSSEQYF,TGCAGTTCCGTGACCCTCGGGAGGGGGTCCTCCGAGCAGTACTTC
TRBJ2-1,TRBV14,TRBD1,many,CASSQLDRGFSDFWNEQFF,TGTGCCAGCAGCCAACTGGACAGGGGATTTTCCGACTTCTGGAATGAGCAGTTCTTC
TRBJ1-1,TRBV2,-,many,CASSLDSTEAFF,TGTGCCAGCAGTTTAGACAGCACTGAAGCTTTCTTT
TRBJ1-1,TRBV6-5,TRBD1,many,CASSYSLGQDGAFF,TGTGCCAGCAGTTACTCCTTGGGACAGGACGGGGCTTTCTTT
TRBJ2-7,TRBV28,-,-,CASSPFVGEATTYEQYF,TGTGCCAGCAGCCCCTTCGTTGGGGAGGCCACAACCTACGAGCAGTACTTC
TRBJ1-6,TRBV30,-,-,CAWRGFRGGGSPLHF,TGTGCCTGGCGGGGATTCAGGGGTGGAGGTTCACCCCTCCACTTT
TRBJ2-4,TRBV7-9,TRBD1,-,CASSYVDRGENIQYF,TGTGCCAGCAGCTACGTGGACAGGGGGGAAAACATTCAGTACTTC
TRBJ1-4,TRBV12-3/TRBV12-4,-,many,CASRNRAELFF,TGTGCCAGCAGGAATAGGGCGGAACTGTTTTTT
TRBJ1-1,TRBV20-1,-,few,CSARAGGGGTEAFF,TGCAGTGCTAGAGCCGGGGGAGGGGGGACTGAAGCTTTCTTT
TRBJ2-7,TRBV18,-,-,CPSSASYEQYF,TGCCCCAGCTCGGCCTCCTACGAGCAGTACTTC
TRBJ1-5,TRBV20-1,-,-,CSAKPRDNNQPQHF,TGCAGTGCCAAACCCCGGGACAACAATCAGCCCCAGCATTTT
TRBJ2-3,TRBV24-1,TRBD2,-,CATEASGIADTQYF,TGTGCCACCGAGGCTAGCGGGATAGCAGATACGCAGTATTTT
TRBJ2-1,TRBV11-2,-,many,CASSSFSGLRYEQFF,TGTGCCAGCAGCTCCTTTTCGGGACTGCGGTATGAGCAGTTCTTC
TRBJ1-1,TRBV11-2,-,many,CASSFRLGPNTEAFF,TGTGCCAGCAGCTTTAGACTCGGCCCCAACACTGAAGCTTTCTTT
TRBJ2-3,TRBV27,-,many,CASRSVGVRDTQYF,TGTGCCAGCAGGTCGGTGGGTGTTCGGGATACGCAGTATTTT
TRBJ1-2,TRBV15,-,few,CATSRGAQGSYGYTF,TGTGCCACCAGCAGGGGGGCGCAGGGATCCTATGGCTACACCTTC
TRBJ2-4,TRBV30,-,-,CAWNRQGGNIQYF,TGTGCCTGGAATCGACAGGGAGGAAACATTCAGTACTTC